The 25 T cell receptor beta chains reported below all come from one sample, sequenced in a study of cytomegalovirus exposure and HLA in healthy donors. PCR involved 60 Vbeta and 13 Jbeta primers. Data came from immunoSEQ multiplex PCR; TCRdb stores just in-frame clones and leaves some out. In the table there are roughly 130,000 clones, 88% of which are singletons. Input material: PBMCs. The receptor source for this set is a woman aged 40 to 50 in good health and CMV-seronegative.

The chain combines TRBV11-2 with TRBJ2-5, with no clear D. There are 14 residues in the CDR3. Germline lookup yields CDR1 SGHAT and CDR2 FQNNGV. Trimming stripped 2 bases from V and 5 bases from J, with 12 bases between. The CDR3 here is CASSLLLNGETQYF. The CDR3 DNA reads TGTGCCAGCAGCTTATTGTTAAACGGGGAGACCCAGTACTTC. The full variable domain, its missing parts supplied by reference TRBV11-2 and TRBJ2-5, is EAGVAQSPRYKIIEKRQSVAFWCNPISGHATLYWYQQILGQGPKLLIQFQNNGVVDDSQLPKDRFSAERLKGVDSTLKIQPAKLEDSAVYLCASSLLLNGETQYFGPGTRLLVL.

The V gene is TRBV2, the J gene TRBJ2-1, with D possibly being TRBD2 (6 bases). The V and J ends lost 7 bases and 2 bases respectively, with 15 bases between them. Germline V CDR1 and CDR2: SNHLY, FYNNEI. This CDR3 spans 15 amino acids. The CDR3 protein is CASIPTTSTYNEQFF. DNA of the CDR3: TGTGCCAGCATCCCGACGACTAGTACCTACAATGAGCAGTTCTTC.

V and J are TRBV28 and TRBJ2-7; 7 bases are a match to TRBD1. Per the germline V gene, CDR1 is MDHEN and CDR2 is SYDVKM. With V trimmed by 5 bases and J by 9 bases, 10 bases remained unmatched. This CDR3 is built from 13 residues. CDR3 region: CASSVAGGRRQYF. Here the CDR3 DNA reads TGTGCCAGCAGTGTGGCAGGGGGTCGTCGGCAGTACTTC.

This rearrangement joins TRBV30 to TRBJ1-3; TRBD1 matches 9 bases. This CDR3 spans 15 amino acids. Unmatched junction bases numbered 3, after V lost 3 bases and J lost 0 bases. Per the germline V gene, CDR1 is GTSNPN and CDR2 is SVGIG (reference sequence). CDR3 nucleotide sequence: TGTGCCTGGAGGACAGGGGGTACCTCTGGAAACACCATATATTTT. This translates into CAWRTGGTSGNTIYF.

The genes are TRBV6-5 and TRBJ2-2, with 9 bases lining up with TRBD1. CDR3 length: 16 amino acids. The V gene end was trimmed by 1 base and the J gene end by 8 bases; junction bases not matched to a gene: 8. Germline values: CDR1 MNHEY, CDR2 SVGAGI. The CDR3 DNA is TGTGCCAGCAGTTACTGGACAGGGGAGGAGGTGGGGGAGCTGTTTTTT. It codes for CASSYWTGEEVGELFF.

The chain recombines TRBV30 with TRBJ2-3, with D maybe TRBD2 (5 bases). The CDR3 sequence is 18 residues long. The germline CDR1 and CDR2 sequences are GTSNPN and SVGIG (reference sequence). Trimming removed 1 base from V and 0 bases from J, with 20 bases in between. The CDR3 region is CAWSGGAPPTRSTDTQYF. The CDR3 DNA reads TGTGCCTGGAGTGGGGGAGCGCCACCGACCCGAAGCACAGATACGCAGTATTTT.

The genes are TRBV6-6 and TRBJ2-1, with a possible D match to TRBD1 (5 bases). The CDR3 has 11 amino acids. CDR1 and CDR2 from the germline V gene are MNHNY and SVGAGI (reference sequence). V shed 5 bases and J shed 10 bases, with 9 bases lying between them. The CDR3, as DNA: TGTGCCAGCAGTCGGCAGGGAGAGCAGTTCTTC. Translation gives CASSRQGEQFF.

This chain joins TRBV5-1 and TRBJ2-6, with D maybe TRBD1 (5 bases). V was shortened by 4 bases and J by 0 bases, with 11 bases between the two germline ends. The CDR3 length is 16 residues. Germline-derived CDR1 and CDR2 are SGHRS and YFSETQ. Written as DNA, the CDR3 is TGCGCCAGCAGCGCAGGGTTACTCTCTGGGGCCAACGTCCTGACTTTC. This sequence encodes CASSAGLLSGANVLTF. The full variable domain, its missing parts supplied by reference TRBV5-1 and TRBJ2-6, is KAGVTQTPRYLIKTRGQQVTLSCSPISGHRSVSWYQQTPGQGLQFLFEYFSETQRNKGNFPGRFSGRQFSNSRSEMNVSTLELGDSALYLCASSAGLLSGANVLTFGAGSRLTVL.

This chain connects TRBV7-9 to TRBJ2-2; 9 bases match TRBD2. In germline, CDR1 is SEHNR, CDR2 FQNEAQ (reference sequence). The CDR3 spans 15 residues. V gave up 0 bases and J gave up 4 bases; unmatched junction bases: 0. CDR3 loop: CASSLATSGTGELFF. As DNA, the CDR3 is TGTGCCAGCAGCTTAGCGACTAGCGGCACCGGGGAGCTGTTTTTT.

In this sample, this clone turned up once. The J gene is TRBJ1-2, the V gene TRBV28, with TRBD1 matching over 9 bases. V was clipped by 5 bases and J by 4 bases; unmatched bases: 11. This CDR3 contains 16 residues. In germline, CDR1 is MDHEN, CDR2 SYDVKM. The CDR3 sequence: CASSRPRDRVGYGYTF. CDR3 nucleotide sequence: TGTGCCAGCAGTCGCCCCCGGGACAGGGTCGGCTATGGCTACACCTTC.

The V call is TRBV18, the J call TRBJ2-1, with D tentatively TRBD1 (6 bases). Trimming shortened V by 6 bases and J by 12 bases, and 18 bases separated the two germline ends. The V gene's germline CDR1 is KGHSH and CDR2 LQKENI. The CDR3 covers 13 residues. The CDR3 is CASSPGQQMGQFF. CDR3 bases: TGTGCCAGCTCTCCAGGACAGCAGATGGGGCAGTTCTTC.

J is TRBJ2-7 and V is TRBV19, with 11 bases identical to TRBD2. Trimming took 11 bases from V and 3 from J; bases not matched to a gene: 3. The CDR3 totals 12 residues. Germline V gene lookup returns CDR1 LNHDA and CDR2 SQIVND (reference sequence). The CDR3 is CASGTSGYEQYF. The CDR3 nucleotides are TGTGCCTCCGGGACTAGCGGCTACGAGCAGTACTTC.

A few counts support this clone. The V call is TRBV28, the J call TRBJ2-1; a weak D match, TRBD2 (5 bases). The CDR3 totals 14 residues. The V gene's germline CDR1 is MDHEN and CDR2 SYDVKM. V was shortened by 3 bases and J by 0 bases, with 6 bases between the two germline ends. CDR3 loop: CASSLGSSYNEQFF. The CDR3 region has the DNA TGTGCCAGCAGTTTGGGGAGCTCCTACAATGAGCAGTTCTTC.

This chain uses TRBV5-8 with TRBJ2-7, with TRBD2 matching over 9 bases. Germline loops: CDR1 SGHTS, CDR2 YDEGEE. The CDR3 totals 14 residues. Trimming took 2 bases from V and 5 from J; bases not matched to a gene: 5. This CDR3 is CASSFAGGFDEQYF. DNA of the CDR3: TGTGCCAGCAGCTTCGCGGGAGGGTTCGACGAGCAGTACTTC.

This clone turned up a few times. The chain couples TRBV28 to TRBJ1-1, with 10 bases fitting TRBD1. The CDR3 covers 14 residues. Germline lookup yields CDR1 MDHEN and CDR2 SYDVKM. J gave up 11 bases and V 4 bases, and 10 bases lay outside the gene matches. In nucleotides, the CDR3 is TGTGCCAGCAGTTCCTCCGGGACAGGGGTTTACGCTTTCTTT. Amino acids: CASSSSGTGVYAFF.

This clone was observed a handful of times. The CDR3 loop is CASSQAWAGATGELFF. CDR3 nucleotide sequence: TGCGCCAGCAGCCAAGCATGGGCGGGAGCGACCGGGGAGCTGTTTTTT. The gene calls are TRBV4-1 and TRBJ2-2, with 7 bases matching TRBD2. V lost 1 base, J lost 5 bases, and 7 bases stayed unmatched. This CDR3 contains 16 residues. Germline assignment: CDR1 MGHRA and CDR2 YSYEKL.

The V and J genes are TRBV5-6 and TRBJ1-1; 7 bases are shared with TRBD1. The CDR3 totals 12 residues. CDR1 and CDR2 (germline): SGHDT, YYEEEE. The J segment lost 9 bases and the V segment lost 0 bases, leaving 2 bases of the junction unmatched. The CDR3 reads CASSLVDRKAFF. Here the CDR3 DNA reads TGTGCCAGCAGCTTGGTGGACAGGAAAGCTTTCTTT.

The V call is TRBV28, the J call TRBJ1-1; D not certain. From germline, CDR1 is MDHEN and CDR2 SYDVKM. This CDR3 has 14 residues. Trimming took off 1 base at V and 1 base at J, with 7 bases between the two ends. CDR3 amino acids: CASSLFPQNTEAFF. The CDR3 DNA sequence: TGTGCCAGCAGTTTATTCCCCCAGAACACTGAAGCTTTCTTT.

The chain recombines TRBV28 with TRBJ1-3, with TRBD1 matching 7 bases. Germline V CDR1 and CDR2: MDHEN, SYDVKM. J was trimmed by 3 bases and V by 3 bases; bases with no gene match: 11. The CDR3 totals 17 residues. The DNA of the CDR3 is TGTGCCAGCAGTTTGGTGTCGGGACAGACCCTTGGAAACACCATATATTTT. This translates into CASSLVSGQTLGNTIYF.

The V call is TRBV6-5, the J call TRBJ2-1; 11 nucleotides align to TRBD2. The CDR3 consists of 15 residues. Germline lookup yields CDR1 MNHEY and CDR2 SVGAGI. The trim removed 6 bases at V and 4 bases at J, leaving 5 bases unmatched. The CDR3 sequence is CASRPGTSGYNEQFF. As DNA, the CDR3 is TGTGCCAGCAGACCGGGGACTAGCGGATACAATGAGCAGTTCTTC.

This chain uses TRBV19 with TRBJ1-1; 7 nucleotides align to TRBD1. The V and J ends lost 6 bases and 8 bases, in that order; junction bases with no gene match: 9. The CDR3 consists of 13 residues. Germline V gene sequence: CDR1 LNHDA, CDR2 SQIVND (reference sequence). The chain's CDR3 is CASRRWQGEEAFF. For the CDR3, the DNA is TGTGCCAGTAGGAGGTGGCAGGGGGAGGAAGCTTTCTTT.

The chain employs TRBV28 and TRBJ1-5; weak D call: TRBD1 (6 bases). The CDR3 runs 12 residues. The germline V gene has CDR1 MDHEN and CDR2 SYDVKM. V dropped 7 bases and J dropped 6 bases, with 10 bases sitting between them. The CDR3 region is CASNSRGQPQHF. The CDR3 DNA reads as TGTGCCAGCAACTCCAGGGGTCAGCCCCAGCATTTT.

The V gene is TRBV13, the J gene TRBJ2-1; 13 positions match TRBD2. CDR1 and CDR2 from the germline V gene are PRHDT and FYEKMQ (reference sequence). Unmatched junction bases numbered 8, after V lost 2 bases and J lost 7 bases. The CDR3 has 17 amino acids. Here the CDR3 DNA reads TGTGCCAGCAGCTTATGGCCGGGGACTAGCGGGGCGAATGAGCAGTTCTTC. Translated: CASSLWPGTSGANEQFF.

This chain connects TRBV5-4 to TRBJ1-2, with D possibly TRBD1 on 6 matching bases. CDR1 SGHNT and CDR2 YYREEE come from the germline V gene (reference sequence). Between the trimmed V and J ends, which lost 4 bases and 8 bases, there was a span of 15 bases. The CDR3 consists of 13 residues. The CDR3 sequence: CASSPQGSVGYTF. CDR3 nucleotides: TGTGCCAGCAGCCCACAGGGTAGTGTGGGCTACACCTTC.

The chain is built from TRBV4-1 and TRBJ2-2; D unclear. Germline V lookup: CDR1 MGHRA, CDR2 YSYEKL. CDR3 length equals 17 residues. The V and J ends lost 1 base and 0 bases respectively, with 12 bases between them. The CDR3 DNA follows: TGCGCCAGCAGCCAAGTCTTAGCTCCAGCGAACACCGGGGAGCTGTTTTTT. It yields the protein CASSQVLAPANTGELFF.